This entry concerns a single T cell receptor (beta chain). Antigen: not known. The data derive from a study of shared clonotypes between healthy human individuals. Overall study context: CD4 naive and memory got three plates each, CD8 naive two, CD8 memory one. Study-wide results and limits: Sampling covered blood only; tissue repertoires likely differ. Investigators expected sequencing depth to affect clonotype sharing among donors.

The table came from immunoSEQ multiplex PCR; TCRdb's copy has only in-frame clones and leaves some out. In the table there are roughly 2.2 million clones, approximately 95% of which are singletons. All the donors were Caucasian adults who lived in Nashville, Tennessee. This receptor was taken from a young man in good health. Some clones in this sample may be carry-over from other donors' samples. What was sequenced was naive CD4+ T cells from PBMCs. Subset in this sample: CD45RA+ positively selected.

CDR3 coding DNA: TGTGCCAGCGGTGATCAGGGGAAGACCGGGGAGCTGTTTTTT. Translation: CASGDQGKTGELFF. This chain links TRBV6-5 with TRBJ2-2; maybe TRBD1 (6 bases). The ends were cut back, 8 bases at V and 5 bases at J, with 15 bases in the middle. Per the germline V gene, CDR1 is MNHEY and CDR2 is SVGAGI. The CDR3 consists of 14 residues.